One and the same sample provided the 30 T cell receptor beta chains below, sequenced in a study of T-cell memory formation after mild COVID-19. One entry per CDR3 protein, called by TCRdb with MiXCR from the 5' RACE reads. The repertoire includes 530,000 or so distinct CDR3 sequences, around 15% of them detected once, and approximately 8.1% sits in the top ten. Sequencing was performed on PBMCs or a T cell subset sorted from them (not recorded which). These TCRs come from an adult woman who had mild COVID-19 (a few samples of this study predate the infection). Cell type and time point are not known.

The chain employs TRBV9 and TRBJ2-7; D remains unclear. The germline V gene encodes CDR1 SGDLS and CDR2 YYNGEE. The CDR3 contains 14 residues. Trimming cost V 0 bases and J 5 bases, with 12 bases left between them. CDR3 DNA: TGTGCCAGCAGCGTAGAGGGCCGCCCCAACGAGCAGTACTTC. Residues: CASSVEGRPNEQYF.

The CDR3 loop reads CASSQGGWGEMNTEAFF. In nucleotides, the CDR3 is TGTGCCAGCAGCCAAGGAGGCTGGGGGGAAATGAACACTGAAGCTTTCTTT. V usage is TRBV3-1 and J usage is TRBJ1-1, with TRBD1 as a possible D gene (5 bases). V was clipped by 1 base and J by 0 bases, with 15 bases between them. There are 17 residues in the CDR3. Per germline, CDR1 LGHDT and CDR2 YNNKEL (reference sequence).

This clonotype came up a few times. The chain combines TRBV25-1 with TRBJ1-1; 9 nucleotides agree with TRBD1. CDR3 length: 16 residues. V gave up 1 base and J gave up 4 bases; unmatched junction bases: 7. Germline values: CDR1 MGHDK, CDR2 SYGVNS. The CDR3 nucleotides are TGTGCCAGCAGTGAATTCGACAGGGGGACGTTCACTGAAGCTTTCTTT. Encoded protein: CASSEFDRGTFTEAFF. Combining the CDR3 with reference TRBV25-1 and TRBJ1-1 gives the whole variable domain EADIYQTPRYLVIGTGKKITLECSQTMGHDKMYWYQQDPGMELHLIHYSYGVNSTEKGDLSSESTVSRIRTEHFPLTLESARPSHTSQYLCASSEFDRGTFTEAFFGQGTRLTVV.

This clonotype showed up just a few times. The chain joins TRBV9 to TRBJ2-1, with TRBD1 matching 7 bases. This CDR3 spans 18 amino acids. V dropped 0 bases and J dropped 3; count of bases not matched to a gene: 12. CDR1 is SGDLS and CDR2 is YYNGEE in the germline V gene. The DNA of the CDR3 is TGTGCCAGCAGCGTAGGCCCCCTTGGACAGGAAGTCTACAATGAGCAGTTCTTC. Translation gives CASSVGPLGQEVYNEQFF.

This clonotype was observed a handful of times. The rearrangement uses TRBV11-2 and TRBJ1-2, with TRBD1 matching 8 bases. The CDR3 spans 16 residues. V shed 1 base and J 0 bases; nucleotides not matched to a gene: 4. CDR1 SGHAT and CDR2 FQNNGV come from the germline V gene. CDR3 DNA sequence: TGTGCCAGCAGCTTAGGACAGGGGAACTCTAACTATGGCTACACCTTC. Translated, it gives CASSLGQGNSNYGYTF.

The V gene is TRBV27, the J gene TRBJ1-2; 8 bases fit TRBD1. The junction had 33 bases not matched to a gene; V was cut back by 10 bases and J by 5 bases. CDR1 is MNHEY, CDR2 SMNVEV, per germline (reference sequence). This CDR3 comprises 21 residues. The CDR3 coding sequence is TGTGCCAAACCATCCCGGGACAGACTTCGCGACAGGGGAGAAGTTAAGTATGGCTACACCTTC. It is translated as CAKPSRDRLRDRGEVKYGYTF.

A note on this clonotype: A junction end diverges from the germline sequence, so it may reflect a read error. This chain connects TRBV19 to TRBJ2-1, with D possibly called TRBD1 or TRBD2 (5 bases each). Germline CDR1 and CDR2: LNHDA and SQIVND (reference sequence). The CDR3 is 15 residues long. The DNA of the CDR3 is TGTGCCAGTAGTATCCCAATATTATCAGGCAGGGAGCAGTTATTC. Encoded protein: CASSIPILSGREQLF.

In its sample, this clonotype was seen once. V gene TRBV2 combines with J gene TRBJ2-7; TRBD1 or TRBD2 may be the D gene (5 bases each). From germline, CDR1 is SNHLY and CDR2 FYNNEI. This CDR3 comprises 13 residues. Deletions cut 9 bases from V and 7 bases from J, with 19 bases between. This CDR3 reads CARTGTPLGEQYF. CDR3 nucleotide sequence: TGTGCCAGGACCGGGACCCCACTGGGGGAGCAGTACTTC.

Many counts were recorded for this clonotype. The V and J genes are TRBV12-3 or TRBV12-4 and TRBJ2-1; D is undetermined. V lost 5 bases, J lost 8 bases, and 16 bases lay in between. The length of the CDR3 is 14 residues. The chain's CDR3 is CASSLRVGDDEQFF. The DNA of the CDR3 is TGTGCCAGCAGTCTACGGGTCGGAGACGATGAGCAGTTCTTC.

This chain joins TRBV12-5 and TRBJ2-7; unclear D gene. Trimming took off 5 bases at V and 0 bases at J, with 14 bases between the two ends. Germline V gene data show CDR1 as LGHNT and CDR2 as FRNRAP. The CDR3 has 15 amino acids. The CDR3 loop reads CASGPGDPSSYEQYF. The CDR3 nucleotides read TGTGCTAGTGGTCCCGGAGACCCAAGCTCCTACGAGCAGTACTTC.

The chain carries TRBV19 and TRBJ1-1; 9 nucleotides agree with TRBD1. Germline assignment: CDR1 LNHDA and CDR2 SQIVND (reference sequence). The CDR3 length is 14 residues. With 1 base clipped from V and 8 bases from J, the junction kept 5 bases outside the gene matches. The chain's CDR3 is CASSIAGQGSEAFF. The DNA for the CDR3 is TGTGCCAGTAGTATAGCGGGACAGGGCTCCGAAGCTTTCTTT.

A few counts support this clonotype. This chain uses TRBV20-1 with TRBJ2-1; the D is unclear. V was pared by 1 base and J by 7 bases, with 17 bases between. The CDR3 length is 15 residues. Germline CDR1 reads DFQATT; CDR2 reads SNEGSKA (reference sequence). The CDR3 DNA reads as TGCAGTGCTAGAGGGGTCGGCTACCCCTCAAATGAGCAGTTCTTC. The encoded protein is CSARGVGYPSNEQFF.

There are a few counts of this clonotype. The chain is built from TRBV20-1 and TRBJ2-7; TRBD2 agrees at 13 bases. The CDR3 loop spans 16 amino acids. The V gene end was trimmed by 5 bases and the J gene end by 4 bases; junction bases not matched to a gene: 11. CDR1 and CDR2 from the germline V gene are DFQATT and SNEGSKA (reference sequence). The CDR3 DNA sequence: TGCAGTGCTGATCCCGGGACTAGCGGGATATCGTACGAGCAGTACTTC. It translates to CSADPGTSGISYEQYF.

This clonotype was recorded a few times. CDR3 sequence: CASSLGQASSGANVLTF. The CDR3 DNA sequence: TGTGCCAGCAGCCTGGGACAGGCGAGCTCTGGGGCCAACGTCCTGACTTTC. The chain combines TRBV7-8 with TRBJ2-6; 8 bases agree with TRBD1. The CDR3 runs to 17 residues. V shed 5 bases, J shed 0 bases, and the junction held 6 bases outside the gene matches. Per germline, CDR1 SGHVS and CDR2 FQNEAQ. The full variable domain, its missing parts supplied by reference TRBV7-8 and TRBJ2-6, is GAGVSQSPRYKVAKRGQDVALRCDPISGHVSLFWYQQALGQGPEFLTYFQNEAQLDKSGLPSDRFFAERPEGSVSTLKIQRTQQEDSAVYLCASSLGQASSGANVLTFGAGSRLTVL.

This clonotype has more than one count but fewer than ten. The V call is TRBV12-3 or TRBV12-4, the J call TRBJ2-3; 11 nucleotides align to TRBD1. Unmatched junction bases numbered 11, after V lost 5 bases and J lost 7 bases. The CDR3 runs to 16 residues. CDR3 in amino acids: CASSRTGGQISNTQYF. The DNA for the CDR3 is TGTGCCAGCAGTCGGACAGGGGGCCAGATTTCAAATACGCAGTATTTT.

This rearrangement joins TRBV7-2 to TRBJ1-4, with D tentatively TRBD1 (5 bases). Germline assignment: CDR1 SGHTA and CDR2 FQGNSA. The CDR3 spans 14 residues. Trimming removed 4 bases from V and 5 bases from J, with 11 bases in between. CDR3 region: CASSSRGGNEKLFF. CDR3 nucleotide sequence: TGTGCCAGCAGCTCCCGCGGGGGGAATGAAAAACTGTTTTTT.

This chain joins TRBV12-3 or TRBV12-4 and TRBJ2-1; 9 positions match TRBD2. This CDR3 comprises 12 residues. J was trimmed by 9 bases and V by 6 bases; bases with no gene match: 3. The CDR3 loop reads CASSLTSGEQFF. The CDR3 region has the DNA TGTGCCAGCAGCTTGACTAGCGGTGAGCAGTTCTTC.

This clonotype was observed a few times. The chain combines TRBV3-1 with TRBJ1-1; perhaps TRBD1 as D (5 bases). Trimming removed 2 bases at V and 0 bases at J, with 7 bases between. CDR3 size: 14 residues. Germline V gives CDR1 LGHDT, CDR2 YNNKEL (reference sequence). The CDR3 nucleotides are TGTGCCAGCAGCCAATGGGGCCTGAACACTGAAGCTTTCTTT. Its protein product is CASSQWGLNTEAFF.

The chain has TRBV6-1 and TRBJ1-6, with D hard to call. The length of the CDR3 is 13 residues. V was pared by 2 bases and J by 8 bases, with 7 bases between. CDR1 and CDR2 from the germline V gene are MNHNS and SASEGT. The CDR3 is CASSETWDSPLHF. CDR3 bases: TGTGCCAGCAGTGAAACCTGGGATTCACCCCTCCACTTT.

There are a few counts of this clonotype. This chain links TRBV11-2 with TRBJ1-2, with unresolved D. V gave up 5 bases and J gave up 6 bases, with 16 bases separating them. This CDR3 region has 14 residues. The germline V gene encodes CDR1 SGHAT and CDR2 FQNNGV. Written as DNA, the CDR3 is TGTGCCAGCAGCCCTCCCCGTGAGCAGAATGGCTACACCTTC. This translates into CASSPPREQNGYTF.

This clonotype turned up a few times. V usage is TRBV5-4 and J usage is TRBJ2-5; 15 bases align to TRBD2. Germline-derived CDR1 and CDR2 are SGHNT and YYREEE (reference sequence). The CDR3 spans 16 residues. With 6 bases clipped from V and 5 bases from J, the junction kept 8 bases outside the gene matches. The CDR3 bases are TGTGCCAGCAACCACCGCGGACTAGCGGGGGGGGAGACCCAGTACTTC. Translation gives CASNHRGLAGGETQYF.

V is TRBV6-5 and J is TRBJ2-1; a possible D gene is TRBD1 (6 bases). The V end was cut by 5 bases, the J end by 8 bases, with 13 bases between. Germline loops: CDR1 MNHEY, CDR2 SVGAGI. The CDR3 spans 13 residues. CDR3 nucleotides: TGTGCCAGCAGTAACTACAGGGTGCATGAGCAGTTCTTC. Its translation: CASSNYRVHEQFF.

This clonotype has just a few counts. The CDR3 sequence: CASSQEAGLTGELFF. As DNA, the CDR3 is TGTGCCAGCAGCCAAGAGGCAGGGCTCACCGGGGAGCTGTTTTTT. The chain has TRBV4-2 and TRBJ2-2; D is perhaps TRBD1 (5 bases). V was clipped by 0 bases and J by 4 bases, with 9 bases between them. CDR1 and CDR2 (germline): LGHNA, YNFKEQ. This CDR3 comprises 15 residues.

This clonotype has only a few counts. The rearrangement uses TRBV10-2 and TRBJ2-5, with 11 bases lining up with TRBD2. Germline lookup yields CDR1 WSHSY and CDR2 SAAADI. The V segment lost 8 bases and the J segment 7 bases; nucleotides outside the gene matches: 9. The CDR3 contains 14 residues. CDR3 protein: CASGTSGGGGTQYF. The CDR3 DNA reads TGCGCCAGCGGAACTAGCGGGGGCGGAGGGACCCAGTACTTC.

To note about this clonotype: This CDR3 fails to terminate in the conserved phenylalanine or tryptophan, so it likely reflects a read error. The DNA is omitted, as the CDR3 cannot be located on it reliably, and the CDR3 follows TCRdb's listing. The CDR3: CASSKAREI. This sequence joins TRBV21-1 and TRBJ1-2. TRBV21-1 is listed as a pseudogene. Including both end residues, the CDR3 is 9 amino acids long.

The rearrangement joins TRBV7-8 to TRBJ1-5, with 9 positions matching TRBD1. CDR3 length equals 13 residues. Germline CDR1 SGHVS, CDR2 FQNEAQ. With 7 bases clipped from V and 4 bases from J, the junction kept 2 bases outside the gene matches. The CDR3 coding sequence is TGTGCCAGCACCGGGACAGGGAATCAGCCCCAGCATTTT. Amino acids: CASTGTGNQPQHF. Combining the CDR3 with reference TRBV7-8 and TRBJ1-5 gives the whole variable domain GAGVSQSPRYKVAKRGQDVALRCDPISGHVSLFWYQQALGQGPEFLTYFQNEAQLDKSGLPSDRFFAERPEGSVSTLKIQRTQQEDSAVYLCASTGTGNQPQHFGDGTRLSIL.

The CDR3 spells CASSFRKNEQFF. DNA of the CDR3: TGTGCCAGCAGTTTTAGGAAGAATGAGCAGTTCTTC. V and J are TRBV12-3 or TRBV12-4 and TRBJ2-1; no clear D gene. CDR3 length: 12 residues. V shed 3 bases and J shed 7 bases, with 7 bases lying between them.

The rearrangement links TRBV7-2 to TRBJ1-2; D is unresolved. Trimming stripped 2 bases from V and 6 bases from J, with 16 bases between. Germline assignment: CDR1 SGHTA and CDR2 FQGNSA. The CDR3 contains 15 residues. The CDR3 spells CASSLMTPLTHGYTF. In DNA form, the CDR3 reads TGTGCCAGCAGCTTAATGACACCTCTCACCCATGGCTACACCTTC.

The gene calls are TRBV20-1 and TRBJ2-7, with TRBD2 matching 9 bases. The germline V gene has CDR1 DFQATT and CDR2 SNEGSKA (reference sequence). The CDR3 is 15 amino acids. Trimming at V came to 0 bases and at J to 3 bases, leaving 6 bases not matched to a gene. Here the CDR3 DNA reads TGCAGTGCTAGAGATCTACGACTAGCGGTCTACGAGCAGTACTTC. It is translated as CSARDLRLAVYEQYF.

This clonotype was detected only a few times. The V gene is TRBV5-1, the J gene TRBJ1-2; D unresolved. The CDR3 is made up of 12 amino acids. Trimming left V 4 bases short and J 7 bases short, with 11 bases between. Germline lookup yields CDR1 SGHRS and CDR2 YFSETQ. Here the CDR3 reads CASSPGLPGYTF. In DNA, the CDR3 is TGCGCCAGCAGCCCCGGACTGCCTGGCTACACCTTC.